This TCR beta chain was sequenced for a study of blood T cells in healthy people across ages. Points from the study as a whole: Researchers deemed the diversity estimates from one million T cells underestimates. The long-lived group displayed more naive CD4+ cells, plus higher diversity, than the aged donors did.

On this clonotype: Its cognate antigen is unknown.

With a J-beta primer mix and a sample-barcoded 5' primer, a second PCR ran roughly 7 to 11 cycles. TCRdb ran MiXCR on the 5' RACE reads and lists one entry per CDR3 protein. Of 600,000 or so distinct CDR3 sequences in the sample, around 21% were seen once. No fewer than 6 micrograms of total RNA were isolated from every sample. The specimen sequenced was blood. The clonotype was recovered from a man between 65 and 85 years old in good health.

For the CDR3, the DNA is TGCGCCAGCAGCTTGGGACTAGTGGGAGGGGACGAGCAGTACTTC. It yields the protein CASSLGLVGGDEQYF. This chain joins TRBV5-1 and TRBJ2-5; 7 bases agree with TRBD2. The DNA end is a closer match to TRBJ2-7, so the J assignment may be wrong. This CDR3 contains 15 residues. The germline gives CDR1 SGHRS, CDR2 YFSETQ.